This T cell receptor (beta chain) was observed in a study of blood T cell repertoires in COVID-19. Background on the study: Spain, Italy and the United States supplied samples that represented acute and convalescent COVID-19.

In germline, CDR1 is MGHDK, CDR2 SYGVNS. The V and J ends lost 6 bases and 7 bases respectively, with 21 bases between them. This CDR3 spans 15 amino acids. The repertoire was sequenced with immunoSEQ multiplex PCR; TCRdb's copy has only in-frame clones and lacks some. The sample records 260,000 or so clones, around four fifths being singletons. The sample consisted of peripheral blood. This chain connects TRBV25-1 to TRBJ1-1; D might be TRBD1 (6 bases). The sequence was collected from a woman in her seventies with acute or convalescent COVID-19. The CDR3 loop is CASRDYRDRTGEAFF. Written as DNA, the CDR3 is TGTGCCAGCAGGGATTACAGGGATAGAACAGGTGAAGCTTTCTTT.